These 20 T cell receptor beta chains were all obtained from the same sample, sequenced in a study of cytomegalovirus exposure and HLA in healthy donors. The repertoire was sequenced with immunoSEQ multiplex PCR; TCRdb's copy has only in-frame clones and lacks some. This sample has about 160,000 clones; roughly 86% occur once, and the top ten carry 4% to 4.5%. Sequences were obtained from PBMCs. The receptors come from a man aged 18 to 35 in good health and CMV-seropositive.

The chain carries TRBV27 and TRBJ2-5; 8 positions match TRBD1. CDR1 MNHEY and CDR2 SMNVEV come from the germline V gene (reference sequence). The CDR3 extends over 14 amino acids. Trimming at V came to 5 bases and at J to 11 bases, leaving 13 bases not matched to a gene. CDR3: CASSQIQGDPKQYF. The CDR3 DNA sequence: TGTGCCAGCAGTCAAATACAGGGGGACCCGAAGCAGTACTTC.

V gene TRBV6-6 combines with J gene TRBJ2-1, with TRBD2 identical over 10 bases. The CDR3 is made up of 15 amino acids. CDR1 is MNHNY, CDR2 SVGAGI, per germline (reference sequence). V shed 6 bases and J 4 bases; nucleotides not matched to a gene: 6. The CDR3 DNA reads as TGTGCCAGCAGCCAGGGACTAGCGCGTTACAATGAGCAGTTCTTC. Translation gives CASSQGLARYNEQFF.

The chain joins TRBV9 to TRBJ2-3; D unresolved. Trimming took 0 bases from V and 6 from J, leaving 5 bases between them. Germline CDR1 is SGDLS and CDR2 is YYNGEE. The CDR3 sequence is 12 residues long. CDR3 region: CASSVDSDTQYF. Written as DNA, the CDR3 is TGTGCCAGCAGCGTAGACTCCGATACGCAGTATTTT.

The chain has TRBV12-5 and TRBJ2-7; 7 nucleotides match TRBD1. The CDR3 covers 17 residues. Germline assignment: CDR1 LGHNT and CDR2 FRNRAP. The ends lost 0 bases at V and 4 bases at J; junction bases unmatched: 12. CDR3 sequence (DNA): TGTGCTAGTGGTTTGGTAATCAGGGGGATTACCACATACGAGCAGTACTTC. As protein: CASGLVIRGITTYEQYF.

The chain has TRBV6-1 and TRBJ2-7; 8 bases map to TRBD1. Germline loops: CDR1 MNHNS, CDR2 SASEGT. The junction had 10 bases not matched to a gene; V was cut back by 5 bases and J by 4 bases. The CDR3 is made up of 15 amino acids. The CDR3 here is CASSLRGTGPYEQYF. The CDR3 coding sequence is TGTGCCAGCAGTCTTAGGGGGACAGGCCCATACGAGCAGTACTTC.

The V and J genes are TRBV28 and TRBJ2-1; 7 nucleotides align to TRBD2. The CDR3 is 13 residues long. CDR1 and CDR2 from the germline V gene are MDHEN and SYDVKM. The V gene end was trimmed by 2 bases and the J gene end by 8 bases; junction bases not matched to a gene: 3. The CDR3, as DNA: TGTGCCAGCAGTTTAGAAGGGAGGGATGAGCAGTTCTTC. Translating gives CASSLEGRDEQFF. Together with reference TRBV28 and TRBJ2-1, the CDR3 gives the full variable domain: DVKVTQSSRYLVKRTGEKVFLECVQDMDHENMFWYRQDPGLGLRLIYFSYDVKMKEKGDIPEGYSVSREKKERFSLILESASTNQTSMYLCASSLEGRDEQFFGPGTRLTVL.

The chain carries TRBV6-1 and TRBJ2-3; TRBD1 matches at 7 bases. Germline V gene data show CDR1 as MNHNS and CDR2 as SASEGT. The V and J ends lost 6 bases and 0 bases, in that order; junction bases with no gene match: 3. This CDR3 has 14 residues. CDR3 residues: CASSPRGSTDTQYF. CDR3 sequence (DNA): TGTGCCAGCAGCCCCAGGGGGAGCACAGATACGCAGTATTTT.

CDR3 residues: CASSDWAGESYEQYF. The CDR3 DNA reads TGTGCCAGCAGCGACTGGGCGGGAGAATCCTACGAGCAGTACTTC. The rearrangement joins TRBV4-2 to TRBJ2-7; 7 bases line up with TRBD2. The CDR3 runs 15 residues. V lost 5 bases, J lost 1 base, and 8 bases stayed unmatched. Germline CDR1 LGHNA, CDR2 YNFKEQ.

This clone is a singleton in its sample. The chain links TRBV6-5 to TRBJ2-7; TRBD2 aligns across 13 bases. This CDR3 has 15 residues. Per the germline V gene, CDR1 is MNHEY and CDR2 is SVGAGI. The J segment lost 4 bases and the V segment lost 4 bases, leaving 4 bases of the junction unmatched. CDR3 nucleotides: TGTGCCAGCAGTTCCGGGACTAGCGGGGCTTACGAGCAGTACTTC. Protein product: CASSSGTSGAYEQYF.

The J gene is TRBJ1-1, the V gene TRBV4-1, with D possibly TRBD1 on 5 matching bases. The V end lost 0 bases, the J end lost 2 bases, and 10 bases lay between the germline ends. Germline loops: CDR1 MGHRA, CDR2 YSYEKL. The CDR3 is made up of 15 amino acids. The CDR3, as DNA: TGCGCCAGCAGCCAAGAATGGAGGGGAAACACTGAAGCTTTCTTT. Its protein product is CASSQEWRGNTEAFF.

The V call is TRBV6-6, the J call TRBJ1-2; possibly TRBD1 for D (5 bases). CDR1 and CDR2 (germline): MNHNY, SVGAGI (reference sequence). The CDR3 has 15 amino acids. Trimming took off 1 base at V and 6 bases at J, with 15 bases between the two ends. In DNA, the CDR3 is TGTGCCAGCAGTTACTTGGGGACGGGAGGGGATGGCTACACCTTC. Amino acids: CASSYLGTGGDGYTF.

The table lists this clone with a count of one. The chain combines TRBV5-6 with TRBJ2-7; TRBD1 is a possible D gene (5 bases). CDR1 is SGHDT and CDR2 is YYEEEE in the germline V gene. There are 13 residues in the CDR3. The V end was cut by 2 bases, the J end by 5 bases, with 11 bases between. The CDR3 is CASSFGAQDEQYF. The CDR3 DNA reads TGTGCCAGCAGCTTTGGGGCCCAGGACGAGCAGTACTTC.

The rearrangement joins TRBV13 to TRBJ2-1, with 15 bases lining up with TRBD2. Germline trimming cut 1 base from V and 8 bases from J; bases unmatched to any gene: 9. The CDR3 spans 18 residues. In germline, CDR1 is PRHDT, CDR2 FYEKMQ (reference sequence). The CDR3 DNA reads as TGTGCCAGCAGCTTAGTACTCGGACTAGCGGGAGGGCCCTATGAGCAGTTCTTC. Its translation: CASSLVLGLAGGPYEQFF.

The chain recombines TRBV6-6 with TRBJ1-2; no definite D call. CDR3 size: 11 residues. The germline gives CDR1 MNHNY, CDR2 SVGAGI (reference sequence). The V and J ends lost 6 bases and 8 bases respectively, with 10 bases between them. CDR3 amino acids: CASRGEGGYTF. In nucleotides, the CDR3 is TGTGCCAGCAGAGGAGAGGGCGGCTACACCTTC.

J is TRBJ1-4 and V is TRBV6-6; a weak D match, TRBD1 (5 bases). The germline V gene encodes CDR1 MNHNY and CDR2 SVGAGI (reference sequence). Trimming removed 2 bases from V and 3 bases from J, with 10 bases in between. The CDR3 has 15 residues. CDR3: CASSYKGAPNEKLFF. The DNA of the CDR3 is TGTGCCAGCAGTTACAAAGGGGCGCCTAATGAAAAACTGTTTTTT.

The chain's CDR3 is CASSSGTVRLVAFF. The CDR3, as DNA: TGTGCCAGTAGCTCCGGGACAGTTCGGTTAGTAGCTTTCTTT. This chain links TRBV19 with TRBJ1-1; 7 positions match TRBD1. The V gene's germline CDR1 is LNHDA and CDR2 SQIVND (reference sequence). After removal of 6 bases from V and 10 bases from J, the junction contained 14 bases not matched to a gene. The CDR3 covers 14 residues.

The chain carries TRBV2 and TRBJ1-3; 9 nucleotides match TRBD1. Per the germline V gene, CDR1 is SNHLY and CDR2 is FYNNEI. This CDR3 spans 16 amino acids. V gave up 1 base and J gave up 0 bases; unmatched junction bases: 1. The CDR3 protein is CASSEGTGASGNTIYF. The CDR3 DNA is TGTGCCAGCAGTGAAGGGACAGGGGCCTCTGGAAACACCATATATTTT.

This clone has a single count. The DNA for the CDR3 is TGTGCCAGCAGTGAAGGTCCCCTCCCTAACCAAGAGACCCAGTACTTC. This codes for CASSEGPLPNQETQYF. The chain recombines TRBV25-1 with TRBJ2-5; D gene uncertain. This CDR3 spans 16 amino acids. CDR1 MGHDK and CDR2 SYGVNS come from the germline V gene. Deletions cut 2 bases from V and 0 bases from J, with 13 bases between.

The chain combines TRBV28 with TRBJ1-3; 8 nucleotides line up with TRBD1. With V trimmed by 5 bases and J by 4 bases, 7 bases remained unmatched. Germline V CDR1 and CDR2: MDHEN, SYDVKM. The CDR3 length is 15 residues. CDR3 nucleotide sequence: TGTGCCAGCAGTCATCAGGGGGCGAAAGGAAACACCATATATTTT. Translating it yields CASSHQGAKGNTIYF.

The CDR3 here is CASHDREAGELFF. The CDR3 region has the DNA TGTGCCAGCCACGACAGGGAGGCCGGGGAGCTGTTTTTT. V and J are TRBV2 and TRBJ2-2; a possible D gene is TRBD1 (7 bases). Per the germline V gene, CDR1 is SNHLY and CDR2 is FYNNEI. Trimming took off 8 bases at V and 6 bases at J, with 13 bases between the two ends. This CDR3 contains 13 residues.